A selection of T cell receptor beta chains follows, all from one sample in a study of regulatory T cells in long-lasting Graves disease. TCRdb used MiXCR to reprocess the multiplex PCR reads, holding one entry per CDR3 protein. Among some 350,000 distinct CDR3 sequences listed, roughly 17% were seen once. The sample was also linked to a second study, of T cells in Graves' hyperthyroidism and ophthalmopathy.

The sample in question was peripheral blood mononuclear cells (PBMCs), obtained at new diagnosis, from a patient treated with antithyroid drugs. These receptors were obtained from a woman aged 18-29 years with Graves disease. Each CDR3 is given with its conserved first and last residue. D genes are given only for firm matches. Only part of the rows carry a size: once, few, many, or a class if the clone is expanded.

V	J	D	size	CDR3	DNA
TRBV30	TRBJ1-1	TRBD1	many	CAWSPYPQGAAEAFF	TGTGCCTGGAGTCCCTACCCACAGGGGGCCGCTGAAGCTTTCTTT
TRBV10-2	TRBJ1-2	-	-	CASRDSSYGYTF	TGCGCCAGCAGGGACAGTTCCTATGGCTACACCTTC
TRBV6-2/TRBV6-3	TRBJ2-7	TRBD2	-	CASSDRGAYEQYF	TGTGCCAGCAGTGACCGGGGGGCCTACGAGCAGTACTTC
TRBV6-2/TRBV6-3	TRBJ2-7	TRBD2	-	CASSDGGSGRTEVVF	TGTGCCAGCAGTGATGGCGGTAGCGGGAGGACCGAGGTCGTCTTC
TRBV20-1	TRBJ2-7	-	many	CSAQDRWDEQYF	TGCAGCGCACAGGACAGATGGGACGAGCAGTACTTC
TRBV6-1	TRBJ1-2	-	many	CASSNRGKYGYTF	TGTGCCAGCAGTAATCGGGGCAAATATGGCTACACCTTC
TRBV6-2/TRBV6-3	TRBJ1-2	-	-	CASNYGQGYGYTF	TGTGCCAGCAATTACGGCCAGGGCTATGGCTACACCTTC
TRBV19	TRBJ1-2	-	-	CASTEVMTSGYTF	TGTGCCAGTACCGAGGTTATGACATCCGGCTACACCTTC
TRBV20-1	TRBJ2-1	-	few	CSARKWAVSSYEQFF	TGCAGTGCTAGGAAGTGGGCGGTGAGCTCCTACGAGCAGTTCTTC
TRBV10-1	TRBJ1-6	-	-	CASSEGVDSPLHF	TGCGCCAGCAGTGAGGGGGTTGATTCACCCCTCCACTTT
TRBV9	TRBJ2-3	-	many	CASSVGNSGSTDTQYF	TGTGCCAGCAGCGTAGGGAATAGCGGCAGCACAGATACGCAGTATTTT
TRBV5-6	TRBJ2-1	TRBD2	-	CASSPEVGGGSWVNEQFF	TGTGCCAGCAGCCCGGAGGTGGGCGGCGGGAGTTGGGTCAATGAGCAGTTCTTC
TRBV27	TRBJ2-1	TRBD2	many	CASRLLGTSGPNEQFF	TGTGCCAGCCGCCTTCTCGGGACTAGCGGCCCCAATGAGCAGTTCTTC
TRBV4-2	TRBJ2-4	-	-	CASSQHRGSIQYF	TGTGCCAGCAGCCAACATAGGGGTAGCATTCAGTACTTC
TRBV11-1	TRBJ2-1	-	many	CASSLVSGVRDNEQFF	TGTGCCAGCAGCTTAGTGTCGGGAGTCAGGGACAATGAGCAGTTCTTC
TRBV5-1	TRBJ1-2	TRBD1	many	CASSLAGTGGGYTF	TGCGCCAGCAGCTTGGCCGGGACAGGGGGTGGCTACACCTTC
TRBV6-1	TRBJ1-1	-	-	CASGSGVNTEAFF	TGTGCCAGCGGCTCAGGGGTGAACACTGAAGCTTTCTTT
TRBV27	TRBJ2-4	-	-	CASSEGIFQYF	TGTGCCAGCAGTGAAGGGATATTTCAGTACTTC
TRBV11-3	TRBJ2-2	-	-	CASSFSDRELFF	TGTGCCAGCAGCTTTAGCGATCGGGAGCTGTTTTTT
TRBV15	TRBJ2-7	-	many	CATSRDGTGPYEQYF	TGTGCCACCAGCAGAGATGGTACAGGTCCCTACGAGCAGTACTTC
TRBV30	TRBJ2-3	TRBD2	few	CAWAGSGRTDTQYF	TGTGCCTGGGCGGGTAGCGGGAGAACAGATACGCAGTATTTT
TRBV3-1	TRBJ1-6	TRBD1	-	CASSQGTGSSPLHF	TGTGCCAGCAGCCAGGGGACAGGGAGTTCACCCCTCCACTTT
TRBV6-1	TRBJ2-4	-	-	CASRDGSLGTTKNIQYF	TGTGCCAGCAGGGACGGGTCCCTTGGCACAACCAAAAACATTCAGTACTTC
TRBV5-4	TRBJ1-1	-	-	CASRWPGENTEAFF	TGTGCCAGCCGCTGGCCGGGGGAGAACACTGAAGCTTTCTTT
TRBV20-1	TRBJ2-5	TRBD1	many	CSARDRDRGVETQYF	TGCAGTGCTAGAGATCGGGACAGGGGTGTAGAGACCCAGTACTTC
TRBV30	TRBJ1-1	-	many	CAWSGPMNTEAFF	TGTGCCTGGAGTGGGCCCATGAACACTGAAGCTTTCTTT
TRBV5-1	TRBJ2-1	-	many	CASSLEREYEQFF	TGCGCCAGCAGCTTGGAACGGGAGTATGAGCAGTTCTTC
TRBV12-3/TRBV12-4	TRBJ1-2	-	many	CASSPRAPGWGGYTF	TGTGCCAGCAGTCCGAGGGCCCCGGGATGGGGAGGCTACACCTTC
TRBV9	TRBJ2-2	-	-	CASSRDLNTGELFF	TGTGCCAGCAGCCGGGACTTAAACACCGGGGAGCTGTTTTTT
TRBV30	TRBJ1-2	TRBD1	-	CASETGVSSRYTF	TGTGCCTCGGAAACAGGGGTTAGCAGTCGGTACACCTTC
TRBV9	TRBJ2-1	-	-	CASSVGVSGANEQFF	TGTGCCAGCAGCGTAGGGGTTAGCGGAGCCAATGAGCAGTTCTTC
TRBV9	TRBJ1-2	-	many	CASSPPRGNHGYTF	TGTGCCAGCAGCCCACCTCGGGGGAACCATGGCTACACCTTC
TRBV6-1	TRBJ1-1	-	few	CASSEGTNTEAFF	TGTGCCAGCAGTGAGGGGACGAACACTGAAGCTTTCTTT
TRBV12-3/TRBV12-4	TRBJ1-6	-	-	CASRIGNSPLHF	TGTGCCAGCAGGATTGGGAATTCACCCCTCCACTTT
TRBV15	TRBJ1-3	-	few	CATSSGYNTIYF	TGTGCCACCAGCAGCGGGTATAACACCATATATTTT
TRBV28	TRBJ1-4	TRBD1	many	CASSRDRDNEKLFF	TGTGCCAGCAGTCGTGACAGGGATAATGAAAAACTGTTTTTT
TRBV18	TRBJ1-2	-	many	CASSPGEYGYTF	TGTGCCAGCAGTCCAGGGGAGTATGGCTACACCTTC
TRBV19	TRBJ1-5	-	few	CASSIKGGPQHF	TGTGCCAGTAGTATCAAAGGAGGGCCCCAGCATTTT
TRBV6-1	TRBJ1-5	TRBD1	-	CASRPGGQYQPQHF	TGTGCCAGCAGACCAGGGGGCCAATATCAGCCCCAGCATTTT
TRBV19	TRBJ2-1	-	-	CASSTKTSHEQFF	TGTGCCAGTAGTACGAAGACGAGCCATGAGCAGTTCTTC
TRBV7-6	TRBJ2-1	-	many	CASSLDVWGLSSYNEQFF	TGTGCCAGCAGCCTAGACGTCTGGGGCCTCAGCTCCTACAATGAGCAGTTCTTC
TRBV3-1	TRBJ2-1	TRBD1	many	CASSQDEGAYEQFF	TGTGCCAGCAGCCAAGATGAGGGGGCCTATGAGCAGTTCTTC
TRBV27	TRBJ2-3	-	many	CASSLRGRPDTQYF	TGTGCCAGCAGTTTACGGGGGAGGCCAGATACGCAGTATTTT
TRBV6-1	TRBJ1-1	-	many	CASSDPRVMNTEAFF	TGTGCCAGCAGTGATCCCAGAGTAATGAACACTGAAGCTTTCTTT
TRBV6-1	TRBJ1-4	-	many	CASSETKLNEKLFF	TGTGCCAGCAGTGAAACAAAGCTGAATGAAAAACTGTTTTTT
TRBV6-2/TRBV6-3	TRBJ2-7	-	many	CASTNRPRGEQYF	TGTGCCAGCACCAACCGGCCGAGGGGCGAGCAGTACTTC
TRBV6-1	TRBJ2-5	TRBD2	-	CASSTGLAPQETQYF	TGTGCCAGCAGTACTGGACTAGCTCCGCAAGAGACCCAGTACTTC
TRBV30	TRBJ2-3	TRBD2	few	CAWSLAGGYLGTDTQYF	TGTGCCTGGAGTCTAGCGGGGGGGTATTTGGGCACAGATACGCAGTATTTT
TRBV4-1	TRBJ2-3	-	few	CASTSGSGSGTDTQYF	TGCGCCAGCACCTCTGGGTCGGGGTCAGGAACAGATACGCAGTATTTT
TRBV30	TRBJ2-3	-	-	CAWSVRRRADTQYF	TGTGCCTGGAGTGTACGGCGGAGGGCAGATACGCAGTATTTT